This passage covers 15 T cell receptor beta chains from one sample sequenced in a study of blood T cell repertoires in COVID-19. Profiling relied on immunoSEQ multiplex PCR, and the TCRdb table lists in-frame clones only, not all of them. The sample shows roughly 70,000 clones, just under 90% of them seen only once. Sequenced: peripheral blood. These receptors all come from a woman of 80 years or more with active COVID-19.

The chain combines TRBV28 with TRBJ1-5; perhaps TRBD1 as D (6 bases). The CDR3 runs to 15 residues. Germline CDR1 and CDR2: MDHEN and SYDVKM. V was clipped by 3 bases and J by 4 bases, with 13 bases between them. The CDR3 loop is CASSLEDRPNQPQHF. The CDR3 DNA reads as TGTGCCAGCAGTTTGGAGGACAGACCTAATCAGCCCCAGCATTTT.

The chain joins TRBV5-6 to TRBJ2-5; possible D gene TRBD1, 6 bases. The CDR3 consists of 14 residues. The V and J ends lost 5 bases and 3 bases respectively, with 14 bases between them. The V gene's germline CDR1 is SGHDT and CDR2 YYEEEE. CDR3 DNA sequence: TGTGCCAGCAGTCGTACAGGGATTGAAGAGACCCAGTACTTC. Translating it yields CASSRTGIEETQYF.

J is TRBJ1-2 and V is TRBV29-1; a possible D gene is TRBD1 (5 bases). The V gene's germline CDR1 is SQVTM and CDR2 ANQGSEA. The ends were cut back, 2 bases at V and 5 bases at J, with 9 bases in the middle. This CDR3 region has 12 residues. In DNA, the CDR3 is TGCAGCGTTGAACAGGGTTTGTATGGCTACACCTTC. This encodes CSVEQGLYGYTF.

The gene calls are TRBV20-1 and TRBJ2-5; D is unclear. The V gene lost 4 bases and the J gene lost 5 bases, with 8 bases spanning the gap. This CDR3 has 11 amino acids. Germline assignment: CDR1 DFQATT and CDR2 SNEGSKA (reference sequence). In DNA form, the CDR3 reads TGCAGTGCTATAAGCTGGGAGACCCAGTACTTC. This codes for CSAISWETQYF.

The rearrangement joins TRBV6-5 to TRBJ2-2; 9 bases match TRBD2. The CDR3 has 15 amino acids. The V gene's germline CDR1 is MNHEY and CDR2 SVGAGI. The ends lost 10 bases at V and 5 bases at J; junction bases unmatched: 11. The CDR3 region has the DNA TGTGCCACCTCCCTTGCGGGGGGGGGTACCGGGGAGCTGTTTTTT. Translated, it gives CATSLAGGGTGELFF.

V gene TRBV6-2 or TRBV6-3 combines with J gene TRBJ2-4; D gene ambiguous. The CDR3 length is 19 residues. Deletions cut 3 bases from V and 0 bases from J, with 21 bases between. CDR1 is MNHEY, CDR2 SVGEGT, per germline. The CDR3 region is CASSYFSLDPFLAKNIQYF. CDR3 DNA sequence: TGTGCCAGCAGTTATTTCTCCCTAGATCCGTTCCTAGCCAAAAACATTCAGTACTTC.

This chain links TRBV7-8 with TRBJ1-2; possible D gene TRBD1, 5 bases. CDR3 length: 14 residues. In germline, CDR1 is SGHVS, CDR2 FQNEAQ. Trimming removed 1 base at V and 3 bases at J, with 9 bases between. The CDR3 DNA follows: TGTGCCAGCAGCTTAGGGGTCAGGGACTATGGCTACACCTTC. This gives the protein CASSLGVRDYGYTF.

The chain couples TRBV28 to TRBJ2-1; TRBD2 agrees at 8 bases. The V segment lost 5 bases and the J segment 8 bases; nucleotides outside the gene matches: 14. This CDR3 is 16 amino acids long. Germline V gives CDR1 MDHEN, CDR2 SYDVKM. CDR3 sequence: CASSPGGAAGADEQFF. Here the CDR3 DNA reads TGTGCCAGCAGTCCCGGGGGGGCCGCAGGGGCCGATGAGCAGTTCTTC.

Details on this clone: Other nucleotide sequences from this sample produce the same CDR3. This chain uses TRBV14 with TRBJ2-1; 11 bases line up with TRBD1. Germline CDR1 SGHDN, CDR2 FVKESK. The CDR3 is 17 residues long. Trimming cost V 4 bases and J 3 bases; bases outside gene matches: 8. CDR3 nucleotide sequence: TGTGCCAGCAGCCCTCTTGAGGGACAGGGGGTCTACAATGAGCAGTTCTTC. Amino acids: CASSPLEGQGVYNEQFF.

The J gene is TRBJ2-3, the V gene TRBV27, with TRBD2 as a possible D gene (5 bases). V was pared by 5 bases and J by 2 bases, with 20 bases between. CDR3 length equals 17 residues. Germline CDR1 reads MNHEY; CDR2 reads SMNVEV (reference sequence). CDR3 bases: TGTGCCAGCAGTCTCTTTGTTGCGGGTAGCGCCACAGATACGCAGTATTTT. As protein: CASSLFVAGSATDTQYF.

The V call is TRBV5-6, the J call TRBJ1-1; D is unresolved. The CDR3 loop spans 15 amino acids. CDR1 and CDR2 from the germline V gene are SGHDT and YYEEEE. Trimming cost V 4 bases and J 1 base, with 14 bases left between them. DNA of the CDR3: TGTGCCAGCAGCCGAGGGCCATTTGGGAACACTGAAGCTTTCTTT. Translated: CASSRGPFGNTEAFF. Filled out from reference TRBV5-6 and TRBJ1-1, the complete variable domain reads DAGVTQSPTHLIKTRGQQVTLRCSPKSGHDTVSWYQQALGQGPQFIFQYYEEEERQRGNFPDRFSGHQFPNYSSELNVNALLLGDSALYLCASSRGPFGNTEAFFGQGTRLTVV.

This chain links TRBV28 with TRBJ2-2, with 7 bases that match TRBD1. CDR1 and CDR2 (germline): MDHEN, SYDVKM. V lost 6 bases to trimming and J lost 5 bases; unmatched junction nucleotides: 9. This CDR3 contains 15 residues. CDR3 sequence: CASSYNRGRTGELFF. As DNA, the CDR3 is TGTGCCAGCAGCTATAACAGGGGAAGAACCGGGGAGCTGTTTTTT.

This clone was seen a few times. The chain recombines TRBV27 with TRBJ2-6; 11 bases fit TRBD2. With V trimmed by 3 bases and J by 4 bases, 5 bases remained unmatched. CDR3 length: 17 residues. CDR1 is MNHEY, CDR2 SMNVEV, per germline (reference sequence). The CDR3 nucleotides are TGTGCCAGCAGTTTGTTAGCGGGAGGGACCGGGGCCAACGTCCTGACTTTC. Its protein product is CASSLLAGGTGANVLTF.

In this sample, this clone turned up a few times. This chain links TRBV6-6 with TRBJ2-7; 9 bases align to TRBD2. V dropped 5 bases and J dropped 5; count of bases not matched to a gene: 4. The CDR3 is 13 amino acids. From germline, CDR1 is MNHNY and CDR2 SVGAGI (reference sequence). CDR3 protein: CASSRTSAHEQYF. DNA of the CDR3: TGTGCCAGCAGTCGGACTAGCGCCCACGAGCAGTACTTC.

V usage is TRBV28 and J usage is TRBJ1-3, with 9 bases aligning to TRBD1. The CDR3 has 15 amino acids. Per the germline V gene, CDR1 is MDHEN and CDR2 is SYDVKM. Unmatched junction bases numbered 7, after V lost 6 bases and J lost 4 bases. In DNA form, the CDR3 reads TGTGCCAGCAGCCTACAGGGGGCGAGAGGAAACACCATATATTTT. It is translated as CASSLQGARGNTIYF.